The source of this T cell receptor (beta chain) is a study of T cells after yellow fever vaccination. The overall study: SMART-Seq v4 Ultra Low Input handled preparation of low-cell-number fractions. Study findings and constraints: The booster response re-showed most primary clones: 96% CD4, roughly 91% CD8. A secondary response was less intense yet reached its peak sooner, at day 5 versus 15.

Note on this clonotype: The antigen remains unidentified.

TCRdb itself ran the 5' RACE reads through MiXCR, one entry per CDR3 protein. Among a few hundred thousand distinct CDR3 sequences listed, 3% to 4.5% were seen once. This CDR3 has 16 residues. This clonotype was obtained from a young man who received the YFV17D yellow fever vaccine. The sample here was PBMCs, taken 5 days after the yellow fever booster vaccination. This chain connects TRBV1 to TRBJ2-2; TRBD2, the table's D call, was not compared with the DNA. TRBV1 is a documented pseudogene. This CDR3 is CTSSEVAGEGTGELFF. DNA for the CDR3: TGCACCAGCAGCGAAGTAGCGGGGGAGGGCACCGGGGAGCTGTTTTTT.